These 23 T cell receptor beta chains were all obtained from the same sample, sequenced in a study of spatial heterogeneity in lung cancer. TCRdb re-derived calls from the 5' RACE reads in MiXCR, one entry per CDR3 protein. The sample comprises 95,000 or so distinct CDR3 sequences, under 9% of which are singletons, and 6.9% rests with the top ten. Time point meaning: sample taken at primary tumor resection. Tumor, nontumor lung or frozen PBMC supplied whole RNA that was sequenced unsorted. The sequenced sample was PBMCs, obtained at surgery. The origin of the receptors is a male donor with early-stage non-small cell lung cancer.

Written as DNA, the CDR3 is TGTGCCAGCAGCTCCGTGACAGGGATATCCTACGAGCAGTACTTC. Its translation is CASSSVTGISYEQYF. V gene TRBV7-7 combines with J gene TRBJ2-7, with TRBD1 matching over 7 bases. V lost 4 bases and J lost 1; bases outside the gene matches: 7. The CDR3 length is 15 residues. Germline CDR1 is SSHAT and CDR2 is FNYEAQ (reference sequence).

This clonotype was seen only once. The gene calls are TRBV18 and TRBJ2-5; D gene uncertain. The germline V gene encodes CDR1 KGHSH and CDR2 LQKENI. Trimming shortened V by 3 bases and J by 3 bases, and 8 bases separated the two germline ends. This CDR3 region has 13 residues. The CDR3 here is CASSPRREETQYF. The CDR3 nucleotides read TGTGCCAGCTCACCGCGACGGGAAGAGACCCAGTACTTC.

The chain couples TRBV3-1 to TRBJ2-6, with D unresolved. Trimming took 3 bases from V and 0 from J, leaving 9 bases between them. The germline gives CDR1 LGHDT, CDR2 YNNKEL (reference sequence). The CDR3 length is 16 residues. The CDR3 bases are TGTGCCAGCAGCCATAGGAAGCTCTCTGGGGCCAACGTCCTGACTTTC. This gives the protein CASSHRKLSGANVLTF.

This clonotype has a handful of counts. Lacking the conserved final phenylalanine or tryptophan, this CDR3 likely reflects a read error. It is unclear where the CDR3 begins or ends on the DNA, so no DNA is shown, and the CDR3 is as TCRdb lists it. The J gene is TRBJ2-3, the V gene TRBV20-1; the table's D gene call, TRBD2, was not cross checked with the DNA. The CDR3 has 13 amino acids, counting both end residues. Germline V gene lookup returns CDR1 DFQATT and CDR2 SNEGSKA (reference sequence). The CDR3 region is CSAIEKETSGSRI.

This clonotype showed up just a few times. This chain uses TRBV20-1 with TRBJ2-3, with D perhaps matching TRBD2 (6 bases). Germline CDR1 reads DFQATT; CDR2 reads SNEGSKA (reference sequence). V shed 3 bases and J shed 3 bases, with 13 bases lying between them. The CDR3 consists of 14 residues. Here the CDR3 DNA reads TGCAGTGCTAGGGCCCGAGCGGGTACAGATACGCAGTATTTT. Its protein product is CSARARAGTDTQYF.

This clonotype was seen ten or more times. The rearrangement links TRBV29-1 to TRBJ2-3; D unclear. The CDR3 is 12 residues long. CDR1 and CDR2 (germline): SQVTM, ANQGSEA. V dropped 4 bases and J dropped 5 bases, with 10 bases sitting between them. The CDR3 DNA reads as TGCAGCGTTGCCCCCCCGGAAGATACGCAGTATTTT. It specifies CSVAPPEDTQYF.

This clonotype was seen a few times. The chain combines TRBV9 with TRBJ2-6; D is ambiguous. With 4 bases removed from V and 0 bases from J, the gap between germline ends came to 8 bases. This CDR3 is built from 15 residues. Germline loops: CDR1 SGDLS, CDR2 YYNGEE. The CDR3 sequence: CASSSQISGANVLTF. CDR3 DNA sequence: TGTGCCAGCAGCTCCCAAATCTCTGGGGCCAACGTCCTGACTTTC.

This clonotype came up a few times. The gene calls are TRBV7-8 and TRBJ2-7, with TRBD2 as a possible D gene (6 bases). Trimming removed 10 bases from V and 3 bases from J, with 13 bases in between. The germline gives CDR1 SGHVS, CDR2 FQNEAQ. CDR3 length: 12 amino acids. Here the CDR3 DNA reads TGTGCCACGGGGAATAGCGGCTACGAGCAGTACTTC. This encodes CATGNSGYEQYF.

At least ten counts were recorded for this clonotype. The chain recombines TRBV2 with TRBJ2-2, with D maybe TRBD2 (5 bases). The CDR3 sequence is 14 residues long. V was pared by 6 bases and J by 7 bases, with 15 bases between. Germline CDR1 and CDR2: SNHLY and FYNNEI. The CDR3 nucleotides are TGTGCCAGCAGCGCCGGAGCGGCACTCGGGGAGCTGTTTTTT. Its protein is CASSAGAALGELFF.

This clonotype was seen repeatedly, ten times or more. The rearrangement joins TRBV29-1 to TRBJ1-4; D is unresolved. V shed 4 bases and J shed 0 bases, with 9 bases lying between them. The CDR3 has 14 amino acids. Looked up from germline, CDR1 is SQVTM and CDR2 is ANQGSEA. As DNA, the CDR3 is TGCAGCGTTGGACGGGATGCAACTAATGAAAAACTGTTTTTT. It codes for CSVGRDATNEKLFF. The complete variable domain, with remaining parts taken from reference TRBV29-1 and TRBJ1-4, reads SAVISQKPSRDICQRGTSLTIQCQVDSQVTMMFWYRQQPGQSLTLIATANQGSEATYESGFVIDKFPISRPNLTFSTLTVSNMSPEDSSIYLCSVGRDATNEKLFFGSGTQLSVL.

The chain uses TRBV6-5 and TRBJ2-7; TRBD1 or TRBD2 may be the D gene (5 bases each). Trimming removed 2 bases from V and 3 bases from J, with 14 bases in between. Germline CDR1 MNHEY, CDR2 SVGAGI. The length of the CDR3 is 15 residues. CDR3 DNA: TGTGCCAGCAGTTACCTTCTCGGGACCAACTACGAGCAGTACTTC. It translates to CASSYLLGTNYEQYF.

Only a few counts were recorded for this clonotype. The J gene is TRBJ2-7, the V gene TRBV7-3, with D possibly being TRBD2 (5 bases). The CDR3 covers 15 residues. Germline V lookup: CDR1 SGHTA, CDR2 FQGTGA. Trimming removed 0 bases from V and 6 bases from J, with 15 bases in between. In DNA, the CDR3 is TGTGCCAGCAGCTTAACTCGGACTCCTTCGGGCGAGCAGTACTTC. Encoded protein: CASSLTRTPSGEQYF.

The chain uses TRBV28 and TRBJ1-4, with D possibly matching TRBD1 (5 bases). Germline CDR1 is MDHEN and CDR2 is SYDVKM. The CDR3 spans 13 residues. The V and J ends lost 7 bases and 2 bases respectively, with 8 bases between them. The CDR3 bases are TGTGCCAGCACAGGGCAGACTAATGAAAAACTGTTTTTT. Encoded protein: CASTGQTNEKLFF.

This clonotype was seen repeatedly, ten times or more. V is TRBV28 and J is TRBJ1-1; D uncertain. The CDR3 is made up of 13 amino acids. Trimming removed 2 bases from V and 4 bases from J, with 8 bases in between. The germline gives CDR1 MDHEN, CDR2 SYDVKM. CDR3 DNA sequence: TGTGCCAGCAGTTTAACGAGGAGCACTGAAGCTTTCTTT. As protein: CASSLTRSTEAFF.

The chain carries TRBV29-1 and TRBJ1-1; unclear D gene. Germline V gives CDR1 SQVTM, CDR2 ANQGSEA. The CDR3 runs to 12 residues. The V end was cut by 8 bases, the J end by 5 bases, with 15 bases between. The CDR3 here is CSSDPAGTEAFF. CDR3 coding DNA: TGCAGCTCCGACCCGGCGGGGACTGAAGCTTTCTTT.

The DNA of the CDR3 is TGTGCCAGCAGAGCTATTGGGATCACCTACGAGCAGTACTTC. Its translation is CASRAIGITYEQYF. The chain is built from TRBV28 and TRBJ2-7, with no clear D. This CDR3 comprises 14 residues. The ends were cut back, 6 bases at V and 2 bases at J, with 14 bases in the middle. Germline lookup yields CDR1 MDHEN and CDR2 SYDVKM.

A few counts support this clonotype. This chain uses TRBV20-1 with TRBJ2-7; a weak D match, TRBD1 (5 bases). Trimming shortened V by 0 bases and J by 1 base, and 13 bases separated the two germline ends. CDR3 length: 15 amino acids. Germline V gene sequence: CDR1 DFQATT, CDR2 SNEGSKA (reference sequence). CDR3 in amino acids: CSARDLRVGSYEQYF. In DNA, the CDR3 is TGCAGTGCTAGAGATCTCAGGGTGGGTTCCTACGAGCAGTACTTC.

This clonotype came up many times. This rearrangement joins TRBV6-4 to TRBJ1-1, with TRBD1 matching over 7 bases. J was trimmed by 6 bases and V by 6 bases; bases with no gene match: 10. CDR3 size: 14 residues. Germline CDR1 MRHNA, CDR2 SNTAGT. This CDR3 is CASRAYTGASEAFF. CDR3 coding DNA: TGTGCCAGCAGAGCCTATACAGGGGCCTCTGAAGCTTTCTTT.

The genes are TRBV6-2 or TRBV6-3 and TRBJ2-1; 14 bases align to TRBD2. Germline CDR1 is MNHEY and CDR2 is SVGEGT. The junction had 5 bases not matched to a gene; V was cut back by 8 bases and J by 8 bases. The CDR3 has 14 residues. CDR3 in DNA: TGTGCCAGCCGGACTAGCGGGAGGCGACATGAGCAGTTCTTC. This codes for CASRTSGRRHEQFF.

This clonotype appeared many times. The chain is built from TRBV4-3 and TRBJ2-7; TRBD1 or TRBD2 may be the D gene (7 bases each). This CDR3 comprises 18 residues. V dropped 0 bases and J dropped 9 bases, with 27 bases sitting between them. Germline CDR1 is LGHNA and CDR2 is YSLEER. The CDR3 reads CASSQDPPGGDGGTVQYF. The CDR3 nucleotides read TGCGCCAGCAGCCAAGATCCCCCAGGGGGGGACGGGGGGACGGTGCAGTACTTC.

This clonotype was counted a few times. The chain couples TRBV29-1 to TRBJ2-3, with 7 bases aligning to TRBD2. CDR3 length: 13 amino acids. Germline-derived CDR1 and CDR2 are SQVTM and ANQGSEA. V shed 6 bases, J shed 0 bases, and the junction held 3 bases outside the gene matches. The CDR3 is CSVTSVSTDTQYF. The CDR3 DNA follows: TGCAGCGTCACTAGCGTGAGCACAGATACGCAGTATTTT.

This clonotype has a handful of counts. A read error may produce the germline difference seen at one junction end. This chain uses TRBV6-5 with TRBJ2-1; D ambiguous. The CDR3 is 16 residues long. Germline values: CDR1 MNHEY, CDR2 SVGAGI. The CDR3 nucleotides read TGTGCCAGCAGTTACGTCGGTGGGCGGTCCTCCAATGAGCAGTTCTTC. The encoded protein is CASSYVGGRSSNEQFF.

The table lists this clonotype with many counts. CDR3: CASSPRQEGNEQFF. CDR3 sequence (DNA): TGTGCCAGCTCACCACGGCAGGAAGGCAATGAGCAGTTCTTC. The chain joins TRBV18 to TRBJ2-1; D unclear. CDR1 is KGHSH and CDR2 is LQKENI in the germline V gene. V was pared by 1 base and J by 6 bases, with 10 bases between. The CDR3 loop spans 14 amino acids. The variable domain in full, completed from reference TRBV18 and TRBJ2-1, reads NAGVMQNPRHLVRRRGQEARLRCSPMKGHSHVYWYRQLPEEGLKFMVYLQKENIIDESGMPKERFSAEFPKEGPSILRIQQVVRGDSAAYFCASSPRQEGNEQFFGPGTRLTVL.